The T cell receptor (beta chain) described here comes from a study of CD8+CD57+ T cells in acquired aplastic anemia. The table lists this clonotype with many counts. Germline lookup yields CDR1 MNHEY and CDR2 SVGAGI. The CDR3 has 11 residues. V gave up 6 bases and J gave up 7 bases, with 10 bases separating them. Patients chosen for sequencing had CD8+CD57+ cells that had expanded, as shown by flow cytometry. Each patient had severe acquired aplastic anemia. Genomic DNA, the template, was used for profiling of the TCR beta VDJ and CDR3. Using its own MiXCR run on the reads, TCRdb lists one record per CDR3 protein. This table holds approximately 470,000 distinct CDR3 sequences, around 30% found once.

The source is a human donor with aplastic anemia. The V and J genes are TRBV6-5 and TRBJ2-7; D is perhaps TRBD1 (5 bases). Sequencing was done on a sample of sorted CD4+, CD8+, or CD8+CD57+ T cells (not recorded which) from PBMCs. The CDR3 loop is CASSRANEQYF. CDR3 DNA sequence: TGTGCCAGCAGCAGGGCCAATGAGCAGTACTTC.